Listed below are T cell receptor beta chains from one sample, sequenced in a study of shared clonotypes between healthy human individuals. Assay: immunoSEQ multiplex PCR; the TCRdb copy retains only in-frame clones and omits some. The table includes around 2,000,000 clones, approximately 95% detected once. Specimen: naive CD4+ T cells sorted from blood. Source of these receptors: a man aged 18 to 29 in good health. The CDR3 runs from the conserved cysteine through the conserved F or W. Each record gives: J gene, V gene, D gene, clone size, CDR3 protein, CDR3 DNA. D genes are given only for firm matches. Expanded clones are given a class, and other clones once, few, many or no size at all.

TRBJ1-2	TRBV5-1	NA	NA	CASSLEGRGYGYTF	TGCGCCAGCAGCTTGGAAGGGCGCGGCTATGGCTACACCTTC
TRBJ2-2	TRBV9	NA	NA	CASSLPPEAGELFF	TGTGCCAGCAGCCTCCCCCCGGAGGCCGGGGAGCTGTTTTTT
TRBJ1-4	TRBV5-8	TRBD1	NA	CASGLQGRDNEKLFF	TGTGCCAGCGGACTACAGGGGCGGGATAATGAAAAACTGTTTTTT
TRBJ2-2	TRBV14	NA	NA	CASSQGDLKAGELFF	TGTGCCAGCAGCCAAGGTGATCTCAAGGCCGGGGAGCTGTTTTTT
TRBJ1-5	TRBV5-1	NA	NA	CASSAVGGGNQPQHF	TGCGCCAGCAGCGCCGTAGGGGGAGGAAATCAGCCCCAGCATTTT
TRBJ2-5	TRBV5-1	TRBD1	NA	CASSWGTGVETQYF	TGCGCCAGCAGCTGGGGGACAGGGGTGGAGACCCAGTACTTC
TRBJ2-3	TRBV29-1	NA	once	CSVLSSDTQYF	TGCAGCGTTCTCAGCTCAGATACGCAGTATTTT
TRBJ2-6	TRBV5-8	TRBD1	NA	CASRLTGTGANVLTF	TGTGCCAGCAGATTGACAGGGACTGGGGCCAACGTCCTGACTTTC
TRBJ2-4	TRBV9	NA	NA	CASSPAGSGGKNIQYF	TGTGCCAGCAGCCCGGCGGGGAGCGGCGGCAAAAACATTCAGTACTTC
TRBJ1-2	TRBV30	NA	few	CAWSAVSSYTF	TGTGCCTGGAGTGCAGTGTCAAGTTACACCTTC
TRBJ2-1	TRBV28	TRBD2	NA	CASRLSGGDYNEQFF	TGTGCCAGCAGACTTAGCGGGGGAGACTACAATGAGCAGTTCTTC
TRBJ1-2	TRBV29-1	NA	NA	CSVESRGLDYGYTF	TGCAGCGTTGAATCGCGAGGGCTTGACTATGGCTACACCTTC
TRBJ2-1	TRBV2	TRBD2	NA	CASWGGTVGNEQFF	TGTGCCTCCTGGGGGGGGACGGTCGGAAATGAGCAGTTCTTC
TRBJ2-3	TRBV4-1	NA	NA	CASSLQGTDTQYF	TGCGCCAGCAGCCTACAGGGCACAGATACGCAGTATTTT
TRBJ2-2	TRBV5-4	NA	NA	CASSSGTLPNTGELFF	TGTGCCAGCAGCTCCGGGACTCTTCCTAACACCGGGGAGCTGTTTTTT
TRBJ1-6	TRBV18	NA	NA	CASSPFDSTINSPLHF	TGTGCCAGCTCACCATTCGACAGCACCATCAATTCACCCCTCCACTTT
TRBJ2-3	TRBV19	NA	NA	CATRRVFTDTQYF	TGTGCCACCCGCCGGGTCTTCACAGATACGCAGTATTTT
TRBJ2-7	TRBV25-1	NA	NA	CASRDPGRSYEQYF	TGTGCCAGCAGGGACCCTGGGCGCTCCTACGAGCAGTACTTC
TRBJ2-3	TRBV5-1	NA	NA	CASSLGNTDTQYF	TGCGCCAGCAGCTTAGGAAACACAGATACGCAGTATTTT
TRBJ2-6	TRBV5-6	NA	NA	CASSWGSGANVLTF	TGTGCCAGCAGCTGGGGCTCTGGGGCCAACGTCCTGACTTTC
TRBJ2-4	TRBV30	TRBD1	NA	CAWSADRGSKNIQYF	TGTGCCTGGAGTGCCGACAGGGGATCCAAAAACATTCAGTACTTC
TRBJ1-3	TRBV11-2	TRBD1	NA	CASSLTGVAGNTIYF	TGTGCCAGCAGCTTGACAGGGGTAGCTGGAAACACCATATATTTT
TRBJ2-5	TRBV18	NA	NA	CASSPRVLGETQYF	TGTGCCAGCTCACCACGGGTCCTGGGCGAGACCCAGTACTTC
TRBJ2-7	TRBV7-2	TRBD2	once	CASSPGGLAAYYEQYF	TGTGCCAGCAGCCCGGGAGGACTAGCGGCGTACTACGAGCAGTACTTC
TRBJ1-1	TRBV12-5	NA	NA	CASGLAGFTEAFF	TGTGCTAGTGGTTTGGCAGGGTTCACTGAAGCTTTCTTT
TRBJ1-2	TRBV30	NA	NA	CAWSITRVYGYTF	TGTGCCTGGAGTATAACACGGGTATATGGCTACACCTTC
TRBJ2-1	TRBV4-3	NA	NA	CASSQEKVGFEQFF	TGCGCCAGCAGCCAAGAGAAAGTGGGGTTTGAGCAGTTCTTC
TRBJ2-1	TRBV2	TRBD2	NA	CASSEMASGNNEQFF	TGTGCCAGCAGTGAAATGGCTAGCGGAAACAATGAGCAGTTCTTC
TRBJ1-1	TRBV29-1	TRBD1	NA	CSAYRGRTEAFF	TGCAGCGCGTACAGGGGTCGCACTGAAGCTTTCTTT